Detailed here is one TCR beta chain. Its antigen is not identified. CDR1 is SNHLY, CDR2 FYNNEI, per germline. The V and J ends lost 0 bases and 4 bases respectively, with 6 bases between them. This CDR3 has 13 residues. 60 Vbeta and 13 Jbeta primers were used in PCR. Original processing methods: Counted up in a later analysis, unique TCR beta chains came to some 75 million, with around 9.9 million shared. Repertoires were generated with immunoSEQ multiplex PCR, while TCRdb's copy carries only in-frame clones and drops some. The V and J calls and the clone size are those of that table, but D and trimming were determined from the DNA. This table has some 200,000 clones, around four fifths appearing once. This entry belongs to a study of cytomegalovirus exposure and HLA in healthy donors. Study-wide context: From 190 million or so T cells, an earlier analysis saw around 120 million unique TCR beta sequences.

General study points: Versus the approximately 720-donor mean, an Asian-associated ancestry cluster reportedly showed fewer N-insertions in a later analysis. Available immune exposure information was restricted to CMV serostatus only.

Sequencing input: PBMCs. The origin of this receptor is a woman aged 18-29 years in good health and CMV-seronegative. The chain joins TRBV2 to TRBJ1-2; tentatively, D is TRBD1 (5 bases). DNA of the CDR3: TGTGCCAGCAGTGAAGCGCAGGGCTATGGCTACACCTTC. This sequence encodes CASSEAQGYGYTF.